What follows is one T cell receptor (beta chain) and its context. Its antigen remains unidentified. The trim removed 3 bases at V and 3 bases at J, leaving 1 base unmatched. The CDR3 spans 14 residues. Germline assignment: CDR1 KGHSH and CDR2 LQKENI. These data originate in a study of cytomegalovirus exposure and HLA in healthy donors. General study results and limits: For most TCR sequences rarity was the rule, although some public TCRs occurred in many donors. Certain sequence variants were highly shared and formed a cluster, and this cluster was likely a sequencing artifact. It was reportedly the case that the classifier diagnosed cytomegalovirus status with high specificity and sensitivity.

PCR amplification relied on 60 Vbeta primers (plus 13 Jbeta primers). As handled by the study authors: Unique TCR beta chains totaled about 78 million in a later count, with roughly 12 million of them shared. Generated by immunoSEQ multiplex PCR, the TCRdb table keeps only in-frame clones and is missing some. Clone size and V and J calls were adopted from that table, with D and trimming inferred from the DNA. The table shows roughly 200,000 clones, with roughly four fifths occurring only once. Sample: PBMCs. The clonotype originates from a man in his forties or fifties in good health and CMV-seronegative. J is TRBJ1-4 and V is TRBV18, with 7 bases identical to TRBD1. CDR3 loop: CASSPTGSNEKLFF. Here the CDR3 DNA reads TGTGCCAGCTCACCGACAGGGTCTAATGAAAAACTGTTTTTT. Full variable domain (remainder filled in from reference TRBV18 and TRBJ1-4): NAGVMQNPRHLVRRRGQEARLRCSPMKGHSHVYWYRQLPEEGLKFMVYLQKENIIDESGMPKERFSAEFPKEGPSILRIQQVVRGDSAAYFCASSPTGSNEKLFFGSGTQLSVL.